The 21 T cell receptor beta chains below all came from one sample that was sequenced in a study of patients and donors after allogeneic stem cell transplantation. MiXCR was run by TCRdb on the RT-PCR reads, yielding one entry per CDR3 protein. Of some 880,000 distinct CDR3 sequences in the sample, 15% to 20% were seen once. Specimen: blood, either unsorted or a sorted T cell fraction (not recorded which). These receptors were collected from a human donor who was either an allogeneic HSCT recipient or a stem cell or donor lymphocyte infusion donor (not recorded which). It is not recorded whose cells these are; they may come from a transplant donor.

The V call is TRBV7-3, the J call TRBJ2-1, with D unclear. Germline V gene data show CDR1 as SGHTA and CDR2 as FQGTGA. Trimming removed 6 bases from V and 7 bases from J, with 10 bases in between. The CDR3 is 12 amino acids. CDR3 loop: CASSNGPNEQFF. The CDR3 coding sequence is TGTGCCAGCAGTAATGGCCCTAATGAGCAGTTCTTC. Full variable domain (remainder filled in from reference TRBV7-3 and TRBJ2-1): GAGVSQTPSNKVTEKGKYVELRCDPISGHTALYWYRQSLGQGPEFLIYFQGTGAADDSGLPNDRFFAVRPEGSVSTLKIQRTERGDSAVYLCASSNGPNEQFFGPGTRLTVL.

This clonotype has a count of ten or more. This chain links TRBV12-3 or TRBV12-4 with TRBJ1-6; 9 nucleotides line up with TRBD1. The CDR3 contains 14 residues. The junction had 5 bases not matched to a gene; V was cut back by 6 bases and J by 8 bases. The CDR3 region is CASSLGQGHSPLHF. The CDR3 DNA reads TGTGCCAGCAGCCTGGGACAGGGACATTCACCCCTCCACTTT.

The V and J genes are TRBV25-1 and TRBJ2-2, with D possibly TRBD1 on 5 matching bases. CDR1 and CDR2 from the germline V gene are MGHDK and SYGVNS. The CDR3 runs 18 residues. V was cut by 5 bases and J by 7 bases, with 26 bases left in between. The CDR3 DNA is TGTGCCAGCAGTCTAAGGGGTCAGGGATCCACTGGGGACGGGGAGCTGTTTTTT. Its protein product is CASSLRGQGSTGDGELFF.

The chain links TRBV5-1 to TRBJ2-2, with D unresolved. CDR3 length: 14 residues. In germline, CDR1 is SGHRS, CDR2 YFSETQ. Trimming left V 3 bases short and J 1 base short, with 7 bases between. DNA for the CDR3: TGCGCCAGCAGCTACGCTCGGAACACCGGGGAGCTGTTTTTT. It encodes CASSYARNTGELFF.

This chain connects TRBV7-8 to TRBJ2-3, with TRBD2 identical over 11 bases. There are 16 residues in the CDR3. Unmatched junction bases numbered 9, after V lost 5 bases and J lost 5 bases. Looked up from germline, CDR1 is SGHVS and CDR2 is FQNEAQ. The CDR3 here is CASSRTLAGGEDTQYF. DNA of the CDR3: TGTGCCAGCAGCCGAACGCTAGCGGGGGGAGAAGATACGCAGTATTTT.

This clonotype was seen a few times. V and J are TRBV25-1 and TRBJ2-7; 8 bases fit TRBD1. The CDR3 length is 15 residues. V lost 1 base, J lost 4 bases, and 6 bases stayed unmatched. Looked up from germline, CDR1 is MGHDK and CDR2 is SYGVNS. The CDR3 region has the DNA TGTGCCAGCAGTGAATTCGGACAGGGACGGTACGAGCAGTACTTC. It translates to CASSEFGQGRYEQYF.

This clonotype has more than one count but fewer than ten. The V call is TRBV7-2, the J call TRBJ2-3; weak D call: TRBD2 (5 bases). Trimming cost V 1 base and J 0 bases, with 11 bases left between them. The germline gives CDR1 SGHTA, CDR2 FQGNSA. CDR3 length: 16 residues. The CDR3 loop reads CASSLVDYPSTDTQYF. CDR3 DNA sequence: TGTGCCAGCAGCTTAGTCGACTACCCTAGCACAGATACGCAGTATTTT.

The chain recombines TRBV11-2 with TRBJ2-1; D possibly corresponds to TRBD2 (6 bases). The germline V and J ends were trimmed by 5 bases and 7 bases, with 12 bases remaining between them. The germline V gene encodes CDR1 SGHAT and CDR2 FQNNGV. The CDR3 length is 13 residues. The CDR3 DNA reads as TGTGCCAGCAGCCCGGGACGGGAGAATGAGCAGTTCTTC. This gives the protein CASSPGRENEQFF. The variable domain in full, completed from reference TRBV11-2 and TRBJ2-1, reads EAGVAQSPRYKIIEKRQSVAFWCNPISGHATLYWYQQILGQGPKLLIQFQNNGVVDDSQLPKDRFSAERLKGVDSTLKIQPAKLEDSAVYLCASSPGRENEQFFGPGTRLTVL.

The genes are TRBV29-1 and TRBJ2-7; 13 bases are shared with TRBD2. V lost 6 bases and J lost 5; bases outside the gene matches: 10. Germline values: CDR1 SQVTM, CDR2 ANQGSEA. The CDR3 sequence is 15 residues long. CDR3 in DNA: TGCAGCGTCCTGGGACTAGCGGGAACGGGCAACGAGCAGTACTTC. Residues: CSVLGLAGTGNEQYF.

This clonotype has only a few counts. CDR3 nucleotides: TGCGCCAGCAGCCAAGATCTTGGGGTCTACGAGCAGTACTTC. Encoded protein: CASSQDLGVYEQYF. The J gene is TRBJ2-7, the V gene TRBV4-1, with unresolved D. Germline CDR1 reads MGHRA; CDR2 reads YSYEKL. The V gene lost 0 bases and the J gene lost 3 bases, with 9 bases spanning the gap. The CDR3 extends over 14 amino acids.

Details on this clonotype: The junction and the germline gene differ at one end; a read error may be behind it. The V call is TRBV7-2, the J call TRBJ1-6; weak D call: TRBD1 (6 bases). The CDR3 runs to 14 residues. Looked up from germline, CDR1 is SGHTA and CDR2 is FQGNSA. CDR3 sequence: CASSPGQYTSPLHF. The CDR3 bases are TGTGCCAGCAGCCCGGGACAATATACTTCACCCCTCCACTTT.

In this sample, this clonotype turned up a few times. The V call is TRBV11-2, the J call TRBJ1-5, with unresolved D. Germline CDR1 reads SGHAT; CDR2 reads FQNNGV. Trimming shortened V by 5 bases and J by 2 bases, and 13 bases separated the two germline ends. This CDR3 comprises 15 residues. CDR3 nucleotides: TGTGCCAGCAGCCCGAGCCCCCTAGGCAATCAGCCCCAGCATTTT. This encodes CASSPSPLGNQPQHF.

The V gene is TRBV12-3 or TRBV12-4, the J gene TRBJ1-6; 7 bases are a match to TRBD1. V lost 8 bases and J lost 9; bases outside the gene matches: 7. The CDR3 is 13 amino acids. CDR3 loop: CASAPQGGSPLHF. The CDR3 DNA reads TGTGCCAGCGCTCCCCAGGGGGGTTCACCCCTCCACTTT.

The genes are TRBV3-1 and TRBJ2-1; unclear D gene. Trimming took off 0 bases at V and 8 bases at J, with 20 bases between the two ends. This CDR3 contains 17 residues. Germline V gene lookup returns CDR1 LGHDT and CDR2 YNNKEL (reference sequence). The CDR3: CASSQDLPTPLSHEQFF. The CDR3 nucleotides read TGTGCCAGCAGCCAAGATTTACCCACGCCCCTCAGTCATGAGCAGTTCTTC.

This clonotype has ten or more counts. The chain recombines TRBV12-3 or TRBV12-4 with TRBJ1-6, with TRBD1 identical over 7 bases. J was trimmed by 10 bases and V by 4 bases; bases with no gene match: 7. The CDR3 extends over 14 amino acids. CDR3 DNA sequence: TGTGCCAGCAGTTCCTACAACAGGGGCTCACCCCTCCACTTT. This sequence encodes CASSSYNRGSPLHF.

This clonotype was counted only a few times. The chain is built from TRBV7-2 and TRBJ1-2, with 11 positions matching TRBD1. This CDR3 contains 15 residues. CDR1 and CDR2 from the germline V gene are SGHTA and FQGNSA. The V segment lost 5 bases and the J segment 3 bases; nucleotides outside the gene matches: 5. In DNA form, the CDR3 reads TGTGCCAGCAGCCGATGGACAGGGGGCGACTATGGCTACACCTTC. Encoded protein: CASSRWTGGDYGYTF.

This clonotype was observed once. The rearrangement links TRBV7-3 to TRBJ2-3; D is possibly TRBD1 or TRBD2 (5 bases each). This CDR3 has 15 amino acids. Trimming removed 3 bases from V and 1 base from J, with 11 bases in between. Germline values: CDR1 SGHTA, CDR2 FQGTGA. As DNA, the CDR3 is TGTGCCAGCAGCTTTCGGGGCTCTGGCACAGATACGCAGTATTTT. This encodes CASSFRGSGTDTQYF.

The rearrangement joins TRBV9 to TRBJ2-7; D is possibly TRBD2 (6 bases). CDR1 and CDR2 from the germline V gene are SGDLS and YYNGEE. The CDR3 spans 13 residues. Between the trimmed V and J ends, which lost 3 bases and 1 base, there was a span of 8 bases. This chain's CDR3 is CASSGGESYEQYF. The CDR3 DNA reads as TGTGCCAGCAGCGGGGGGGAGTCCTACGAGCAGTACTTC.

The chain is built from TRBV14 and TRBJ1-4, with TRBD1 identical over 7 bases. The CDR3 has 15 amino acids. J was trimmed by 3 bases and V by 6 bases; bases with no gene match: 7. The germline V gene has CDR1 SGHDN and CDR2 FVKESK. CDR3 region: CASSQGVRSNEKLFF. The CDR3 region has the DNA TGTGCCAGCAGTCAGGGGGTCAGGTCTAATGAAAAACTGTTTTTT.

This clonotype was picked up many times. The CDR3 coding sequence is TGTGCCAGCAGTTTGTTCCGAAACACCATATATTTT. It codes for CASSLFRNTIYF. The genes are TRBV12-3 or TRBV12-4 and TRBJ1-3; D call uncertain. This CDR3 region has 12 residues. V lost 3 bases and J lost 5, with 5 bases in between.

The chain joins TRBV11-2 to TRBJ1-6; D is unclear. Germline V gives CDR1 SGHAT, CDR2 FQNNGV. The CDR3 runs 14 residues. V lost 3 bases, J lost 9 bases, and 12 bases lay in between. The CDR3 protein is CASSFDRDSSPLHF. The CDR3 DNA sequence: TGTGCCAGCAGCTTCGATCGAGATAGTTCACCCCTCCACTTT.